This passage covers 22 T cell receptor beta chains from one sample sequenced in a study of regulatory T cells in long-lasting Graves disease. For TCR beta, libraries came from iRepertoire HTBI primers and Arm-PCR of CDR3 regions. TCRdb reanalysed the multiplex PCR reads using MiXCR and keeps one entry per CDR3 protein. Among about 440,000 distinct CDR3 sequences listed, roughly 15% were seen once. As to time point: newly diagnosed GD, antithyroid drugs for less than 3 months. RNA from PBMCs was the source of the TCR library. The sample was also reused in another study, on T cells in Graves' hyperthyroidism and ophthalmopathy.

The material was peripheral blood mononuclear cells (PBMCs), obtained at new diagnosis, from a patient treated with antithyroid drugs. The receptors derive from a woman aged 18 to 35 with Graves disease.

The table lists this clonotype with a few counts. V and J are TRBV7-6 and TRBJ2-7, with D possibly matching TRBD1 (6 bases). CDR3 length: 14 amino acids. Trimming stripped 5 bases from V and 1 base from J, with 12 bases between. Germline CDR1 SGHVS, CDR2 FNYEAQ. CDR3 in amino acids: CASSRTDSSYEQYF. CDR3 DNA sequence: TGTGCCAGCAGCCGGACGGACAGTTCCTACGAGCAGTACTTC.

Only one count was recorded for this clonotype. For the CDR3, the DNA is TGCAGTGTTGAGGGACGGACTAATGAAAAACTGTTTTTT. It is translated as CSVEGRTNEKLFF. The chain recombines TRBV20-1 with TRBJ1-4, with D possibly TRBD1 on 5 matching bases. The CDR3 covers 13 residues. V was clipped by 7 bases and J by 2 bases, with 11 bases between them. Germline V CDR1 and CDR2: DFQATT, SNEGSKA (reference sequence).

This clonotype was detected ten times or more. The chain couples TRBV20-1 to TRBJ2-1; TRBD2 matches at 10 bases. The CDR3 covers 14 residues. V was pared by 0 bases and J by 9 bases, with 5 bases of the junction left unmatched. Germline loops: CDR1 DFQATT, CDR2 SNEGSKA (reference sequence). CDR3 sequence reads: CSARDSGRFGEQFF. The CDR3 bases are TGCAGTGCTAGAGATAGCGGGAGGTTTGGTGAGCAGTTCTTC.

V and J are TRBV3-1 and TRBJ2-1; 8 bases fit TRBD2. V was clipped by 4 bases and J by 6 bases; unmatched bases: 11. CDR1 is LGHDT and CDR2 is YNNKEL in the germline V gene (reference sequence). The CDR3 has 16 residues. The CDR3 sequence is CASSLRAGVLFNEQFF. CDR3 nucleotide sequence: TGTGCCAGCAGCCTTAGAGCGGGAGTGTTGTTCAATGAGCAGTTCTTC.

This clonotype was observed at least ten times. CDR3 DNA: TGTGCCAGCAGTTTTGGTTTCCGAAGCTCCTACGAGCAGTACTTC. It codes for CASSFGFRSSYEQYF. The chain is built from TRBV28 and TRBJ2-7; D remains unclear. Trimming took off 3 bases at V and 0 bases at J, with 12 bases between the two ends. CDR3 length: 15 amino acids. Germline CDR1 and CDR2: MDHEN and SYDVKM.

The CDR3 loop is CASIDITTDTQYF. Written as DNA, the CDR3 is TGTGCCAGCATCGATATTACCACAGATACGCAGTATTTT. V usage is TRBV5-4 and J usage is TRBJ2-3, with D unclear. The CDR3 covers 13 residues. Trimming left V 6 bases short and J 2 bases short, with 10 bases between. Germline assignment: CDR1 SGHNT and CDR2 YYREEE (reference sequence).

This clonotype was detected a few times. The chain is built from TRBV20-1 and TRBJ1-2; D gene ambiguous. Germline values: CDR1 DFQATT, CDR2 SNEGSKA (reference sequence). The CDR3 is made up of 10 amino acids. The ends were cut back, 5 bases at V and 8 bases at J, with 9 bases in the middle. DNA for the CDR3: TGCAGTGCTTACACTCCCGGCTACACCTTC. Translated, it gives CSAYTPGYTF.

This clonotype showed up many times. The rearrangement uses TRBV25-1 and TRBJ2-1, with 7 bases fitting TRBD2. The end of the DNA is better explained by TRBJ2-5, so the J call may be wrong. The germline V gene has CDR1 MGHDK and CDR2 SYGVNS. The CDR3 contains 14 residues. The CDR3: CASRDSGPAGPQYF. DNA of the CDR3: TGTGCCAGCAGGGATAGCGGGCCGGCCGGGCCCCAGTACTTC.

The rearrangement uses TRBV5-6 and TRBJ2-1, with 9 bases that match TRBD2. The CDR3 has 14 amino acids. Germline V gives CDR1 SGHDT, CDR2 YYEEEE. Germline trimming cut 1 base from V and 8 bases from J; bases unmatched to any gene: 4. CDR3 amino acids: CASSLRAGGDEQFF. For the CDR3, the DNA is TGTGCCAGCAGCTTGAGGGCGGGAGGGGATGAGCAGTTCTTC.

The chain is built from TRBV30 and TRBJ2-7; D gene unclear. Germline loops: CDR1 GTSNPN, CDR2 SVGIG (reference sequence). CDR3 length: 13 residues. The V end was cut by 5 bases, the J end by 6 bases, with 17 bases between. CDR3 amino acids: CAWDPRHSGEQYF. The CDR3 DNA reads TGTGCCTGGGACCCACGACATTCCGGCGAGCAGTACTTC.

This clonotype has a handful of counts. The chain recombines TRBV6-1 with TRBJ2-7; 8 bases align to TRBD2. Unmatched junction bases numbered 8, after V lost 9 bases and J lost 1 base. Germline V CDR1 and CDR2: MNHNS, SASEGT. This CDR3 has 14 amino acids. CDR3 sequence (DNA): TGTGCCAGTTCCGAGCGGGAGCGTTCCTACGAGCAGTACTTC. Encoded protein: CASSERERSYEQYF.

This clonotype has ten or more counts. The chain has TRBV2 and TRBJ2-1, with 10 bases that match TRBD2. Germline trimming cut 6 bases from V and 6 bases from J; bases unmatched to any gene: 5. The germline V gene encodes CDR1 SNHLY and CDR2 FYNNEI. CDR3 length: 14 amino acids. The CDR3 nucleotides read TGTGCCAGCAGGGAGCGGGAGGGGGTCAATGAGCAGTTCTTC. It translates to CASREREGVNEQFF. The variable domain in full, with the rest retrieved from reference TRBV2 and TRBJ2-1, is EPEVTQTPSHQVTQMGQEVILRCVPISNHLYFYWYRQILGQKVEFLVSFYNNEISEKSEIFDDQFSVERPDGSNFTLKIRSTKLEDSAMYFCASREREGVNEQFFGPGTRLTVL.

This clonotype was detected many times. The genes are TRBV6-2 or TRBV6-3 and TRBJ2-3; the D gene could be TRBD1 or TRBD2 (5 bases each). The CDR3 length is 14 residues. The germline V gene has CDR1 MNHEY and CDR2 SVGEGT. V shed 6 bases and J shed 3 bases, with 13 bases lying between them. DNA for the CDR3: TGTGCCAGCAGGGACAATCAGCGGACAGATACGCAGTATTTT. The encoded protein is CASRDNQRTDTQYF.

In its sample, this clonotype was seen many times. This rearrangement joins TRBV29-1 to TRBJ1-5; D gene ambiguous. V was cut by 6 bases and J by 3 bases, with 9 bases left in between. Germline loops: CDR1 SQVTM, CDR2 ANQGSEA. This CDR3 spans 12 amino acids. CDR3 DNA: TGCAGCGTGGGAGGGCCCAATCAGCCCCAGCATTTT. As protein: CSVGGPNQPQHF.

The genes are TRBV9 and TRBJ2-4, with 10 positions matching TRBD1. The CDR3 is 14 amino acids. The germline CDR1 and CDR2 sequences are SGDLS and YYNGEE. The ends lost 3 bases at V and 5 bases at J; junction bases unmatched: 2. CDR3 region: CASSGGTGENIQYF. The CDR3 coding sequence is TGTGCCAGCAGCGGGGGGACAGGGGAAAACATTCAGTACTTC.

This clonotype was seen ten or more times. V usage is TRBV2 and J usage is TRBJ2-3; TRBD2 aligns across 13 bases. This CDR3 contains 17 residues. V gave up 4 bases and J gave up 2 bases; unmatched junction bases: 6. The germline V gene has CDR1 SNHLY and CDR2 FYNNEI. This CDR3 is CASSGPTSGRATDTQYF. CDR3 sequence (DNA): TGTGCCAGCAGTGGGCCTACTAGCGGGAGGGCCACAGATACGCAGTATTTT.

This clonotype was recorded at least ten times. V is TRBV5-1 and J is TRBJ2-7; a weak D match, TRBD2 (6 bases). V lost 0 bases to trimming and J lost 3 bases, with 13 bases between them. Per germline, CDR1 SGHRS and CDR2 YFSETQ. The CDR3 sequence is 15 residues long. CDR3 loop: CASSLEASAYYEQYF. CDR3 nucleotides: TGCGCCAGCAGCTTGGAGGCTAGCGCCTACTACGAGCAGTACTTC.

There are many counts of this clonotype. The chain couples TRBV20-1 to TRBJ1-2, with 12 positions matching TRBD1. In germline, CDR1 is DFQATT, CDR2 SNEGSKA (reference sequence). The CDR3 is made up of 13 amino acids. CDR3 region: CSKPGQGARGYTF. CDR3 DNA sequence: TGCAGCAAACCGGGACAGGGGGCGCGAGGCTACACCTTC.

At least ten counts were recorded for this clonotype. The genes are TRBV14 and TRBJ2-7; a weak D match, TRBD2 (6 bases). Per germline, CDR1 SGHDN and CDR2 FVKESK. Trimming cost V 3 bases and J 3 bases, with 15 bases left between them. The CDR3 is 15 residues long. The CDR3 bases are TGTGCCAGCAGCCATCCCCCGGGACTGAGCTACGAGCAGTACTTC. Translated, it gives CASSHPPGLSYEQYF.

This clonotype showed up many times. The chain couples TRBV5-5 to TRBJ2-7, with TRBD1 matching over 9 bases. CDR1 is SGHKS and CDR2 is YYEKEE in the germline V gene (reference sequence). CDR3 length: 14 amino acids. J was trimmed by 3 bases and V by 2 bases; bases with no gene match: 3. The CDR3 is CASSFGTGHYEQYF. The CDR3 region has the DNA TGTGCCAGCAGCTTTGGGACAGGGCACTACGAGCAGTACTTC.

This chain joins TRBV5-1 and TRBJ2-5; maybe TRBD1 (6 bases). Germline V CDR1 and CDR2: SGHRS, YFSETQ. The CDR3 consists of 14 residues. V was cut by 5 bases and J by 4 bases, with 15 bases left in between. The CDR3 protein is CASSTGTQTETQYF. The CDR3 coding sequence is TGCGCCAGCAGTACCGGGACACAAACAGAGACCCAGTACTTC.

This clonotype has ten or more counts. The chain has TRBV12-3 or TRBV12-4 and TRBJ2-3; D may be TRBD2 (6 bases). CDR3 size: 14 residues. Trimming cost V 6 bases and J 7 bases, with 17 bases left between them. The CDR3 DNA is TGTGCCAGCAGCCCCGGGACTCCCATCCATACGCAGTATTTT. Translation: CASSPGTPIHTQYF.